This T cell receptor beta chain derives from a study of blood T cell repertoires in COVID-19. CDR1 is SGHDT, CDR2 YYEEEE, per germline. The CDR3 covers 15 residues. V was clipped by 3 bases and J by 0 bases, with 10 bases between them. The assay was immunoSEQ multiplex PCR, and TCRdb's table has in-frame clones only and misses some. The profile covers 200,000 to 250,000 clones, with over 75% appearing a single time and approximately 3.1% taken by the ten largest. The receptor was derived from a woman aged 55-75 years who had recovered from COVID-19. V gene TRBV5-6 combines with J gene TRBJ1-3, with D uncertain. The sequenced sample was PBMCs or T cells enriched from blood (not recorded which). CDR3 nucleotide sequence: TGTGCCAGCAGCTCCTCCTCCTCCTCTGGAAACACCATATATTTT. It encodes CASSSSSSSGNTIYF.